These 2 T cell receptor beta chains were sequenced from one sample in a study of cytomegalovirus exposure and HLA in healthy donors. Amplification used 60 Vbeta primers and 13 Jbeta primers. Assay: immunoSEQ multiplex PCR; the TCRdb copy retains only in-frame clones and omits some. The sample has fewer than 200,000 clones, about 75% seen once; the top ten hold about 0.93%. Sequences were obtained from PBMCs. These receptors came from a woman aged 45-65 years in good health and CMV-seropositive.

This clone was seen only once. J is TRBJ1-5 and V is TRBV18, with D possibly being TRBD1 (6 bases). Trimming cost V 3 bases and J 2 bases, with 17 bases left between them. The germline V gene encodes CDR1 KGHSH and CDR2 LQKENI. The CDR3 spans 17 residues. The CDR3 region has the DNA TGTGCCAGCTCACCGGGTGGTGGGGCAGGGGGCAATCAGCCCCAGCATTTT. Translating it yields CASSPGGGAGGNQPQHF.

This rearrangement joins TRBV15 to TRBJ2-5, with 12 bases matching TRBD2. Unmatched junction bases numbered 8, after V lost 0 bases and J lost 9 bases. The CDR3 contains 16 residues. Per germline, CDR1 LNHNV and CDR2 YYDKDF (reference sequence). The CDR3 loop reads CATSRDPSGGGTAQYF. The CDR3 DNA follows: TGTGCCACCAGCAGAGATCCTAGCGGGGGGGGTACGGCCCAGTACTTC. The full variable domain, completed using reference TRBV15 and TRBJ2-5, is DAMVIQNPRYQVTQFGKPVTLSCSQTLNHNVMYWYQQKSSQAPKLLFHYYDKDFNNEADTPDNFQSRRPNTSFCFLDIRSPGLGDTAMYLCATSRDPSGGGTAQYFGPGTRLLVL.